Presented here are 26 T cell receptor beta chains from one specimen sequenced in a study of identical twins. TCRdb called the 5' RACE reads again in MiXCR, with one record for every CDR3 protein. This repertoire shows roughly 750,000 distinct CDR3 sequences, about 20% found once; its top ten account for 4.3%. These records were also assigned to another study, of T cells expressing NK-cell markers.

Sequencing was carried out using PBMCs. The receptors were gathered from a woman aged 18-29 years in good health.

This clonotype was detected a few times. The chain uses TRBV4-3 and TRBJ1-6, with TRBD1 as a possible D gene (5 bases). From germline, CDR1 is LGHNA and CDR2 YSLEER. V gave up 0 bases and J gave up 11 bases, with 8 bases separating them. The CDR3 consists of 13 residues. CDR3 DNA sequence: TGCGCCAGCAGCCAAGAGGGGCGAACACCCCTCCACTTT. Protein sequence: CASSQEGRTPLHF.

This clonotype has only a few counts. As DNA, the CDR3 is TGTGCCAGCAGCCTCGCATGGGGCGGGACAGATACGCAGTATTTT. The encoded protein is CASSLAWGGTDTQYF. The chain joins TRBV13 to TRBJ2-3; D possibly uses TRBD1 or TRBD2 (5 bases each). V dropped 5 bases and J dropped 3 bases, with 15 bases sitting between them. This CDR3 region has 15 residues. Germline V gene lookup returns CDR1 PRHDT and CDR2 FYEKMQ (reference sequence).

This clonotype was seen only a few times. This rearrangement joins TRBV30 to TRBJ2-1, with 9 bases fitting TRBD2. CDR1 GTSNPN and CDR2 SVGIG come from the germline V gene (reference sequence). Unmatched junction bases numbered 14, after V lost 6 bases and J lost 8 bases. The CDR3 contains 15 residues. The CDR3 sequence: CACTEGAGGYDEQFF. The DNA of the CDR3 is TGTGCCTGCACAGAAGGAGCGGGAGGATACGATGAGCAGTTCTTC.

This clonotype was counted between two and nine times. CDR3 sequence reads: CASSLFTSGIGEQYF. In DNA form, the CDR3 reads TGTGCCAGCAGCTTATTTACTAGCGGGATTGGGGAGCAGTACTTC. The chain joins TRBV7-2 to TRBJ2-7; 10 nucleotides match TRBD2. Germline V gene data show CDR1 as SGHTA and CDR2 as FQGNSA. J gave up 7 bases and V 2 bases, and 8 bases lay outside the gene matches. The CDR3 extends over 15 amino acids. The complete variable domain, with remaining parts taken from reference TRBV7-2 and TRBJ2-7, reads GAGVSQSPSNKVTEKGKDVELRCDPISGHTALYWYRQSLGQGLEFLIYFQGNSAPDKSGLPSDRFSAERTGGSVSTLTIQRTQQEDSAVYLCASSLFTSGIGEQYFGPGTRLTVT.

This clonotype showed up just a few times. This rearrangement joins TRBV5-5 to TRBJ2-7; possibly TRBD2 for D (6 bases). This CDR3 is 12 amino acids long. V was pared by 2 bases and J by 6 bases, with 9 bases between. Germline loops: CDR1 SGHKS, CDR2 YYEKEE (reference sequence). This CDR3 reads CASSFVGGEQYF. The CDR3 DNA reads as TGTGCCAGCAGCTTTGTGGGGGGCGAGCAGTACTTC. Using reference TRBV5-5 and TRBJ2-7 for the parts outside the CDR3, the full variable domain is DAGVTQSPTHLIKTRGQQVTLRCSPISGHKSVSWYQQVLGQGPQFIFQYYEKEERGRGNFPDRFSARQFPNYSSELNVNALLLGDSALYLCASSFVGGEQYFGPGTRLTVT.

This rearrangement joins TRBV20-1 to TRBJ2-2; possible D gene TRBD1, 6 bases. The CDR3 consists of 15 residues. Deletions cut 1 base from V and 5 bases from J, with 14 bases between. Looked up from germline, CDR1 is DFQATT and CDR2 is SNEGSKA (reference sequence). CDR3 protein: CSARVAGQRTGELFF. The CDR3 region has the DNA TGCAGTGCTAGAGTCGCCGGACAGAGGACCGGGGAGCTGTTTTTT.

The CDR3 loop is CASSLIIPTDTQYF. CDR3 DNA sequence: TGTGCCAGCAGTTTAATCATTCCCACAGATACGCAGTATTTT. The rearrangement uses TRBV12-3 or TRBV12-4 and TRBJ2-3; D remains unclear. Trimming left V 2 bases short and J 2 bases short, with 8 bases between. The CDR3 covers 14 residues.

At least ten counts were recorded for this clonotype. J is TRBJ2-3 and V is TRBV7-9; no clear D. CDR1 and CDR2 from the germline V gene are SEHNR and FQNEAQ (reference sequence). V lost 2 bases and J lost 8, with 5 bases in between. The CDR3 is 11 residues long. This CDR3 reads CASSLLLTQYF. The DNA of the CDR3 is TGTGCCAGCAGCTTACTCCTTACGCAGTATTTT. Supplemented by reference TRBV7-9 and TRBJ2-3, the full variable domain reads DTGVSQNPRHKITKRGQNVTFRCDPISEHNRLYWYRQTLGQGPEFLTYFQNEAQLEKSRLLSDRFSAERPKGSFSTLEIQRTEQGDSAMYLCASSLLLTQYFGPGTRLTVL.

This clonotype was recorded a few times. The rearrangement joins TRBV5-6 to TRBJ2-3; possible D gene TRBD2, 5 bases. Germline CDR1 is SGHDT and CDR2 is YYEEEE. The CDR3 length is 15 residues. Trimming took off 4 bases at V and 2 bases at J, with 14 bases between the two ends. CDR3 nucleotide sequence: TGTGCCAGCAGCCCGGCCGGGGTCTTCACAGATACGCAGTATTTT. Translation gives CASSPAGVFTDTQYF.

This clonotype came up a few times. The genes are TRBV12-3 or TRBV12-4 and TRBJ1-4; D unclear. Trimming removed 5 bases from V and 8 bases from J, with 6 bases in between. The CDR3 has 11 amino acids. The CDR3 DNA is TGTGCCAGCAGTGAGAGGGAAAAACTGTTTTTT. Its translation: CASSEREKLFF.

This clonotype was found a few times. The V and J genes are TRBV29-1 and TRBJ2-7, with a tentative D call TRBD1 (6 bases). This CDR3 contains 13 residues. CDR1 and CDR2 from the germline V gene are SQVTM and ANQGSEA. The V end lost 4 bases, the J end lost 0 bases, and 10 bases lay between the germline ends. The CDR3 DNA sequence: TGCAGCGTTGTCCGGGACATCTCCTACGAGCAGTACTTC. This sequence encodes CSVVRDISYEQYF.

This clonotype came up many times. The rearrangement links TRBV7-2 to TRBJ2-1, with D perhaps TRBD2 (6 bases). V lost 5 bases and J lost 3, with 11 bases in between. CDR3 length: 14 amino acids. Germline V gene lookup returns CDR1 SGHTA and CDR2 FQGNSA. Here the CDR3 DNA reads TGTGCCAGCAGCGGGAATAGCGGCTACAATGAGCAGTTCTTC. Protein product: CASSGNSGYNEQFF.

The CDR3 is CASSFGQLYNSPLHF. The CDR3 coding sequence is TGTGCCAGCAGTTTTGGCCAGCTTTATAATTCACCCCTCCACTTT. The chain has TRBV12-3 or TRBV12-4 and TRBJ1-6; D is unclear. The CDR3 spans 15 residues. The V end was cut by 3 bases, the J end by 4 bases, with 10 bases between.

A word on this clonotype: The junction departs from germline at one end; a sequencing error may be responsible. The genes are TRBV25-1 and TRBJ2-3, with D perhaps TRBD1 or TRBD2 (6 bases each). Per germline, CDR1 MGHDK and CDR2 SYGVNS. The CDR3 loop spans 11 amino acids. Here the CDR3 reads CASSEWGAPVF. The CDR3 region has the DNA TGTGCCAGCAGTGAATGGGGGGCACCGGTTTTT.

The rearrangement joins TRBV4-2 to TRBJ1-5, with TRBD1 matching 10 bases. The J segment lost 6 bases and the V segment lost 4 bases, leaving 9 bases of the junction unmatched. CDR3 length: 16 residues. The V gene's germline CDR1 is LGHNA and CDR2 YNFKEQ. The CDR3 nucleotides read TGTGCCAGCAGCCCGGAAGGACAGGGGGTTGGTCAGCCCCAGCATTTT. As protein: CASSPEGQGVGQPQHF.

This clonotype came up many times. The rearrangement joins TRBV20-1 to TRBJ2-7, with 7 nucleotides matching TRBD2. This CDR3 contains 13 residues. Per germline, CDR1 DFQATT and CDR2 SNEGSKA (reference sequence). J was trimmed by 3 bases and V by 5 bases; bases with no gene match: 7. As DNA, the CDR3 is TGCAGTGCTCGCCCTAGCGGAATCTACGAGCAGTACTTC. Translated, it gives CSARPSGIYEQYF.

The rearrangement uses TRBV10-3 and TRBJ2-3, with unresolved D. The germline V and J ends were trimmed by 4 bases and 0 bases, with 5 bases remaining between them. The CDR3 length is 13 residues. Germline CDR1 and CDR2: ENHRY and SYGVKD. The CDR3 protein is CAISVGSTDTQYF. DNA of the CDR3: TGTGCCATCAGTGTTGGTAGCACAGATACGCAGTATTTT.

The genes are TRBV9 and TRBJ2-7, with 8 bases aligning to TRBD1. The CDR3 has 15 residues. The junction had 7 bases not matched to a gene; V was cut back by 2 bases and J by 3 bases. Germline values: CDR1 SGDLS, CDR2 YYNGEE. CDR3 region: CASSVGQGPNYEQYF. The CDR3 region has the DNA TGTGCCAGCAGCGTTGGACAGGGTCCGAACTACGAGCAGTACTTC.

The J gene is TRBJ1-1, the V gene TRBV6-2 or TRBV6-3, with 7 bases lining up with TRBD1. The junction had 2 bases not matched to a gene; V was cut back by 0 bases and J by 1 base. Looked up from germline, CDR1 is MNHEY and CDR2 is SVGEGT. The CDR3 consists of 15 residues. CDR3 in amino acids: CASSYSRQGNTEAFF. CDR3 nucleotides: TGTGCCAGCAGTTACTCGAGACAGGGGAACACTGAAGCTTTCTTT.

V and J are TRBV20-1 and TRBJ2-1, with TRBD2 matching over 11 bases. After removal of 5 bases from V and 7 bases from J, the junction contained 7 bases not matched to a gene. Germline loops: CDR1 DFQATT, CDR2 SNEGSKA (reference sequence). This CDR3 region has 14 residues. The chain's CDR3 is CSAPASGRWNEQFF. The CDR3 DNA reads TGCAGTGCTCCCGCTAGCGGGAGGTGGAATGAGCAGTTCTTC.

This chain uses TRBV6-5 with TRBJ2-7, with D possibly being TRBD2 (5 bases). The CDR3 is 16 amino acids. Trimming removed 0 bases from V and 0 bases from J, with 12 bases in between. Germline loops: CDR1 MNHEY, CDR2 SVGAGI. In nucleotides, the CDR3 is TGTGCCAGCAGTTACTCGAGCAGCGGCTACTCCTACGAGCAGTACTTC. Amino acids: CASSYSSSGYSYEQYF.

The chain combines TRBV29-1 with TRBJ2-7; 8 nucleotides agree with TRBD1. The V gene's germline CDR1 is SQVTM and CDR2 ANQGSEA. CDR3 size: 13 residues. With 6 bases clipped from V and 0 bases from J, the junction kept 4 bases outside the gene matches. The chain's CDR3 is CSVTGQGSYEQYF. CDR3 DNA: TGCAGCGTGACCGGACAGGGCTCCTACGAGCAGTACTTC.

There are a few counts of this clonotype. The CDR3 loop is CASSPLTGGYEQYF. The CDR3, as DNA: TGTGCCAGCAGTCCCTTGACAGGGGGCTACGAGCAGTACTTC. V is TRBV27 and J is TRBJ2-7, with TRBD1 identical over 9 bases. CDR3 length: 14 residues. CDR1 is MNHEY and CDR2 is SMNVEV in the germline V gene (reference sequence). Unmatched junction bases numbered 5, after V lost 5 bases and J lost 3 bases.

This chain joins TRBV5-1 and TRBJ2-1; TRBD2 agrees at 8 bases. This CDR3 is 15 amino acids long. V was pared by 0 bases and J by 8 bases, with 7 bases of the junction left unmatched. Per the germline V gene, CDR1 is SGHRS and CDR2 is YFSETQ. The CDR3 region has the DNA TGCGCCAGCAGCTTGGTGGCCGGGAGGGGGTATGAGCAGTTCTTC. Residues: CASSLVAGRGYEQFF.

The chain carries TRBV6-1 and TRBJ1-1; the match to TRBD1 covers 8 bases. The trim removed 6 bases at V and 10 bases at J, leaving 13 bases unmatched. This CDR3 has 14 amino acids. Germline CDR1 MNHNS, CDR2 SASEGT. The CDR3 bases are TGTGCCAGCAGCAAGGGGACAGGAGGTGTGGGAGCTTTCTTT. Amino acid sequence: CASSKGTGGVGAFF.

The sample holds a few counts of this clonotype. This chain links TRBV10-3 with TRBJ2-1; D tentatively fits TRBD1 or TRBD2 (5 bases each). The CDR3 runs 11 residues. Looked up from germline, CDR1 is ENHRY and CDR2 is SYGVKD. In DNA, the CDR3 is TGTGCAATAGCGACAGACAATGAGCAGTTCTTC. Amino acid sequence: CAIATDNEQFF.